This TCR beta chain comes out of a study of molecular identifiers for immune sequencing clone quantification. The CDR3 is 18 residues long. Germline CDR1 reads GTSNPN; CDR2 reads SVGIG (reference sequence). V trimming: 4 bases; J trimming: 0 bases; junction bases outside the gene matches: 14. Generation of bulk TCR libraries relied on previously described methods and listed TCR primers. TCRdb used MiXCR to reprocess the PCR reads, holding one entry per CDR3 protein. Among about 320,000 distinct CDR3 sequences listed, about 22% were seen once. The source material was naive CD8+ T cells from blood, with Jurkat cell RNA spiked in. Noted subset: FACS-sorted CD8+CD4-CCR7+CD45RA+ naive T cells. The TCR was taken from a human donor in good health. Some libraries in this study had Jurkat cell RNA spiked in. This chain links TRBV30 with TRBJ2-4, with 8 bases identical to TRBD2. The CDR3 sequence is CAWKEITSGELAKNIQYF. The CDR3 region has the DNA TGTGCCTGGAAAGAAATTACTAGCGGAGAGCTAGCCAAAAACATTCAGTACTTC.